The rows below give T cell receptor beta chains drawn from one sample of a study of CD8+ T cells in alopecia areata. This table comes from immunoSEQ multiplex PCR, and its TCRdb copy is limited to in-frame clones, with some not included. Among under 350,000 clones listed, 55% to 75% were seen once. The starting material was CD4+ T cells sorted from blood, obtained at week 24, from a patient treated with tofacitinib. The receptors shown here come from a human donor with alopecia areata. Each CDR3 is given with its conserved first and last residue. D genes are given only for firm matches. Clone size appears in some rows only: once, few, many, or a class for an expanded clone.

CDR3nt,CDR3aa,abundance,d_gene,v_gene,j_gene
TGTGCCAGTAGTATCGCAAACTATGGCTACACCTTC,CASSIANYGYTF,-,-,TRBV19,TRBJ1-2
TGTGCCTGGAGTGCTAGACGGGGGGGAGCCAACGTCCTGACTTTC,CAWSARRGGANVLTF,-,TRBD2,TRBV30,TRBJ2-6
TGTGCCATCAGTGGGATCCCGGGACTAGCGGGGGCTCAAGAGACCCAGTACTTC,CAISGIPGLAGAQETQYF,-,TRBD2,TRBV10-3,TRBJ2-5
TGTGCCAGTATGCAGGGATCTTTCACTGAAGCTTTCTTT,CASMQGSFTEAFF,-,-,TRBV19,TRBJ1-1
TGTGCCTGGAGTGTGCCGAGGGACAGGGTAATCAACACCATATATTTT,CAWSVPRDRVINTIYF,-,TRBD1,TRBV30,TRBJ1-3
TGCGCCAGCAGCTTGGAGTTCAGGCAGCCTTATGGCTACACCTTC,CASSLEFRQPYGYTF,-,-,TRBV5-1,TRBJ1-2
TGTGCCAGCAGCTACGACTACAATGAGCAGTTCTTC,CASSYDYNEQFF,-,-,TRBV5-4,TRBJ2-1
TGCAGCGTTGGGCGCGGGACAGGGGCCTACGAGCAGTACTTC,CSVGRGTGAYEQYF,once,TRBD1,TRBV29-1,TRBJ2-7
TGTGCCAGCAGCCGCGGACTAGCGGCCTACAATGAGCAGTTCTTC,CASSRGLAAYNEQFF,few,TRBD2,TRBV5-4,TRBJ2-1
TGCGCCAGCAGCTTGGACCCGTTCTCAACAGATGAGCAGTTCTTC,CASSLDPFSTDEQFF,-,-,TRBV5-1,TRBJ2-1
TGTGCCCGGAAATTACCCGGGACAGGCCCCTACAATGAGCAGTTCTTC,CARKLPGTGPYNEQFF,-,TRBD1,TRBV30,TRBJ2-1
TGTGCCAGCAGTGGAAAGGGGAATACGCAGTATTTT,CASSGKGNTQYF,-,-,TRBV6-5,TRBJ2-3
TGTGCCAGCAGCGTAGGACCAGGGCTGGCCGAAAAACTGTTTTTT,CASSVGPGLAEKLFF,-,-,TRBV9,TRBJ1-4
TGTGCCAGCAGTTTAACAGGCTCCCGCCCGTATTTT,CASSLTGSRPYF,once,-,TRBV5-6,TRBJ2-3
TGTGCCAGCAGCGAGGGACTAGGGGGGGAGACCCAGTACTTC,CASSEGLGGETQYF,-,TRBD2,TRBV2,TRBJ2-5
TGTGCCAGCAGTTTATCCGGGTGGGAGACCCAGTACTTC,CASSLSGWETQYF,-,-,TRBV27,TRBJ2-5
TGTGCCAGCAGTGTAGTCCCCGACTATGGCTACACCTTC,CASSVVPDYGYTF,few,-,TRBV2,TRBJ1-2
TGTGCCAGCAGCCCAAGACAGGCGGGGGAGCAGTACTTC,CASSPRQAGEQYF,-,-,TRBV14,TRBJ2-7
TGTGCCTGGAGTCGGGACAGGGGAGGAAACACCATATATTTT,CAWSRDRGGNTIYF,-,TRBD1,TRBV30,TRBJ1-3
TGTGCCAGCAGCTTAGTTCCACAGGGACCTGAGCAGTACTTC,CASSLVPQGPEQYF,-,-,TRBV7-9,TRBJ2-7
TGTGCCTGGAGACTAGCGGGGGGGCCAGGTACGCAGTATTTT,CAWRLAGGPGTQYF,once,TRBD2,TRBV30,TRBJ2-3
TGCGCCAGCAGCCACCGCGGTCAGGCCACCGGGGAGCTGTTTTTT,CASSHRGQATGELFF,-,-,TRBV4-1,TRBJ2-2
TGTGCCAGCAGCCAAGATCCCTCCGGAGGGGCCAAAAACATTCAGTACTTC,CASSQDPSGGAKNIQYF,few,-,TRBV4-2,TRBJ2-4
TGTGCCTGGAGGAGGGGACCCACCGGGGAGCTGTTTTTT,CAWRRGPTGELFF,-,-,TRBV30,TRBJ2-2
TGTGCCAGCAGTCTAGGACAGGGCAACGGACAGCCCCAGCATTTT,CASSLGQGNGQPQHF,once,TRBD1,TRBV28,TRBJ1-5
TGTGCCATCAGTGTCTCTGGACAGGGGAACAATGAGCAGTTCTTC,CAISVSGQGNNEQFF,few,TRBD1,TRBV10-3,TRBJ2-1